This T cell receptor beta chain was recorded in a study of T cells in Graves' hyperthyroidism and ophthalmopathy. Background on the study: Peripheral blood specimens were obtained at initial diagnosis, prior to any treatment.

The CDR3 is made up of 17 amino acids. Trimming took off 1 base at V and 0 bases at J, with 16 bases between the two ends. Germline loops: CDR1 LGHNA, CDR2 YSLEER. The source material, RNA transcripts, was used to amplify TCR beta CDR3 regions. RT-PCR in the first round (using the HTBI primer set) targeted the TCR CDR3. Via MiXCR, TCRdb re-called the multiplex PCR reads, giving one row per CDR3 protein. The sample records around 600,000 distinct CDR3 sequences, approximately 15% being singletons. Whole-study results and caveats: It was a median 6.5 months before onset that the model predicted ophthalmopathy.

For this clonotype: Its target is unknown.

Graves' hyperthyroidism qualified as stable when ophthalmopathy did not progress within 18 months. Input material: blood. The rearrangement links TRBV4-3 to TRBJ2-7; D uncertain. The clonotype comes from a woman in her 30s with Graves' hyperthyroidism. CDR3 sequence reads: CASSQVPEQLISYEQYF. DNA for the CDR3: TGCGCCAGCAGCCAAGTTCCAGAACAGCTAATCTCCTACGAGCAGTACTTC.